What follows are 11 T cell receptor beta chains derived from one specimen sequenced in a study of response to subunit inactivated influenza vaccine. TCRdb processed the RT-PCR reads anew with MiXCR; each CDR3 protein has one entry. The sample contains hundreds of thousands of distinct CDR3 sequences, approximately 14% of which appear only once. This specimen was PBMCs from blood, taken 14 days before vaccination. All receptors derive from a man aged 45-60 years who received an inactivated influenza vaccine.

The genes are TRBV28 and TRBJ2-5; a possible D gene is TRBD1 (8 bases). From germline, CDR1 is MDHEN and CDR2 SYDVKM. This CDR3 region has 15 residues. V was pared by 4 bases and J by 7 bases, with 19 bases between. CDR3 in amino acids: CASSSPKDREGTQYF. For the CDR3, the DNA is TGTGCCAGCAGTTCTCCTAAGGACAGGGAGGGGACCCAGTACTTC.

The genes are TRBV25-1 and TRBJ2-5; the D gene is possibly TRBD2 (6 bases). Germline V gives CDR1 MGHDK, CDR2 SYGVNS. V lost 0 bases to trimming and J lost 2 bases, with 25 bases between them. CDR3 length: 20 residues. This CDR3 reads CASSEYFPPPVGGLQETQYF. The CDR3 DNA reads TGTGCCAGCAGTGAATATTTCCCCCCCCCGGTTGGGGGACTTCAAGAGACCCAGTACTTC.

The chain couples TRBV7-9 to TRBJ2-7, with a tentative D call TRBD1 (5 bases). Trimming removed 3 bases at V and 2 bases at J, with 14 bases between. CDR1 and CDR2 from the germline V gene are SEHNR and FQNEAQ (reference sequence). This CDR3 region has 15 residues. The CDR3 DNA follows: TGTGCCAGCAGCTTCCTGGGCAGGGCGGCCTACGAGCAGTACTTC. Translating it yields CASSFLGRAAYEQYF. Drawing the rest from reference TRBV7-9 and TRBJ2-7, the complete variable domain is DTGVSQNPRHKITKRGQNVTFRCDPISEHNRLYWYRQTLGQGPEFLTYFQNEAQLEKSRLLSDRFSAERPKGSFSTLEIQRTEQGDSAMYLCASSFLGRAAYEQYFGPGTRLTVT.

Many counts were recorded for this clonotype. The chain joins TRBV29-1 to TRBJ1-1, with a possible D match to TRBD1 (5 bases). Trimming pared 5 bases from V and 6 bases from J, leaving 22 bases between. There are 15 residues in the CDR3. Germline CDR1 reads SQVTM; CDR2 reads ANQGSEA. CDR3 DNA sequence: TGCAGCGTTTCCGCCTTCCGGGACCGTCGACCTGAAGCTTTCTTT. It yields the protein CSVSAFRDRRPEAFF.

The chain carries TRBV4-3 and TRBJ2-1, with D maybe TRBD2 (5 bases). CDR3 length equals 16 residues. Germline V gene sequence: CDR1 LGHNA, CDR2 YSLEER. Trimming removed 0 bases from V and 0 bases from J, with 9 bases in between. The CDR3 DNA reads TGCGCCAGCAGCCAAGACCGGGGTTTCTCCTACAATGAGCAGTTCTTC. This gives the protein CASSQDRGFSYNEQFF.

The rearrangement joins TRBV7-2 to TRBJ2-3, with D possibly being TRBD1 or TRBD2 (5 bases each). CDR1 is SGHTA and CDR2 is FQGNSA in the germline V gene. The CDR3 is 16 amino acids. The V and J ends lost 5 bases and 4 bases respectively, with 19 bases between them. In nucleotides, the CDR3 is TGTGCCAGCAGCCGCCCCACGGGACCCAGGGCAGATACGCAGTATTTT. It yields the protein CASSRPTGPRADTQYF.

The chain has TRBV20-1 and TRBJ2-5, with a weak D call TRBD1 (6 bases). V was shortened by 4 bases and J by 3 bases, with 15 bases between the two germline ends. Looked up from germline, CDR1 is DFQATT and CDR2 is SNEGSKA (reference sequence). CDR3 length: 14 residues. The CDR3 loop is CSAKSGQRKETQYF. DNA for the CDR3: TGCAGTGCTAAATCAGGACAGAGAAAAGAGACCCAGTACTTC.

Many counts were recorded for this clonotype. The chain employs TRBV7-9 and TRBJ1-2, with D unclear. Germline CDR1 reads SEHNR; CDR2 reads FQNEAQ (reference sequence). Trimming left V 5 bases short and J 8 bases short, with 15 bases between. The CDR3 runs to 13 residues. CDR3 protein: CASSAGFGGGYTF. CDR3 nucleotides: TGTGCCAGCAGCGCCGGATTCGGTGGCGGCTACACCTTC.

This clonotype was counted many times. CDR3 sequence: CASSSGTGGTDTQYF. The CDR3 DNA follows: TGTGCCAGCAGTTCCGGGACAGGGGGAACAGATACGCAGTATTTT. This chain connects TRBV7-2 to TRBJ2-3; 11 bases line up with TRBD1. The germline V gene has CDR1 SGHTA and CDR2 FQGNSA. J gave up 3 bases and V 6 bases, and 5 bases lay outside the gene matches. The CDR3 consists of 15 residues. The whole variable domain, filled in from reference TRBV7-2 and TRBJ2-3, reads GAGVSQSPSNKVTEKGKDVELRCDPISGHTALYWYRQSLGQGLEFLIYFQGNSAPDKSGLPSDRFSAERTGGSVSTLTIQRTQQEDSAVYLCASSSGTGGTDTQYFGPGTRLTVL.

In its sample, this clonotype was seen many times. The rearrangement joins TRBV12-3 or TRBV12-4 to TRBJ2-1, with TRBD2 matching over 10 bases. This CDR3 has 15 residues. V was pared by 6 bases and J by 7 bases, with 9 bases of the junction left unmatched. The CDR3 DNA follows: TGTGCCAGCAGACCGGGACTAGCGTCTGGGAATGAGCAGTTCTTC. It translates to CASRPGLASGNEQFF.

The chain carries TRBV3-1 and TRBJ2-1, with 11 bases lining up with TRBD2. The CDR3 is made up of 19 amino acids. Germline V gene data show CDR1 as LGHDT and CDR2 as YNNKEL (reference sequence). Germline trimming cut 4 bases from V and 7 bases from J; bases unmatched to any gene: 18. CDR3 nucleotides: TGTGCCAGCAGCCCCTATTCCCTGGTTAGCGGGGGGGCTGGAAATGAGCAGTTCTTC. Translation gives CASSPYSLVSGGAGNEQFF.